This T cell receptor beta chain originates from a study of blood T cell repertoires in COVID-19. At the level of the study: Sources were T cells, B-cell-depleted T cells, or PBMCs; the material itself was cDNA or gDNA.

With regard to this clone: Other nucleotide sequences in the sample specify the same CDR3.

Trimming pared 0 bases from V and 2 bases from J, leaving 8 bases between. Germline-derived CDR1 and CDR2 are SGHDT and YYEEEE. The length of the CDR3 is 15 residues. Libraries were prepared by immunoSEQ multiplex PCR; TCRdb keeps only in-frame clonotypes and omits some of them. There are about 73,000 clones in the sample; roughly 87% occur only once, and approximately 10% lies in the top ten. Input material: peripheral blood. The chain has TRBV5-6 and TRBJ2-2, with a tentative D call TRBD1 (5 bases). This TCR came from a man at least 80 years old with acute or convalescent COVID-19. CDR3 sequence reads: CASSLGQLNTGELFF. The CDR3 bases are TGTGCCAGCAGCTTGGGACAGTTAAACACCGGGGAGCTGTTTTTT.